This T cell receptor beta chain was captured in a study of metastatic and nonmetastatic thyroid tumors. Across the study: For malignant and benign thyroid patients, tumor or nodule tissue and blood were the sources whose repertoires were compared.

Patients had received no treatment of any kind before thyroid surgery. Ten or more counts support this clone. Antigen specificity is unknown. Regarding the study as a whole: A significant increase in TCR beta diversity was reportedly seen in malignant thyroid tumors relative to benign nodules, in blood and tumor.

The germline CDR1 and CDR2 sequences are MGHRA and YSYEKL. V was clipped by 3 bases and J by 4 bases; unmatched bases: 8. This CDR3 region has 17 residues. As handled by the study authors: To classify distant metastasis in papillary thyroid cancer, a model was built from CDR3 differences across clinicopathological groups. Via MiXCR, TCRdb re-called the PCR reads. None of the V and J calls come from the authors' own analysis; TCRdb made them. The repertoire holds 20,000 to 25,000 clones, with approximately 12% as singletons. The clonotype was recovered from a male donor with papillary thyroid cancer or a benign thyroid nodule (not recorded which). Some clones in this sample may be carry-over from other donors' samples. The rearrangement uses TRBV4-1 and TRBJ2-2; 10 bases fit TRBD2. The sequencing sample was made of blood. This chain's CDR3 is CASSHQRLAGVTGELFF. The CDR3 DNA follows: TGCGCCAGCAGCCACCAGCGGCTAGCGGGAGTCACCGGGGAGCTGTTTTTT.